This T cell receptor (beta chain) was retrieved from a study of blood T cell repertoires in COVID-19. Across the study: From T cells, B-cell-depleted T cells, or PBMCs came the material, which was cDNA or gDNA.

Followed longitudinally, the Seattle patients had been enrolled during active infection. CDR3 length: 14 residues. Germline V gene sequence: CDR1 GTSNPN, CDR2 SVGIG (reference sequence). Trimming pared 3 bases from V and 3 bases from J, leaving 12 bases between. Under the authors' procedure: Reference gene primer amplification gave estimated nucleated cell counts. Only in-frame clones appear in the TCRdb table, and some are missing; sequencing was by immunoSEQ multiplex PCR. V, J and clone size derive from that table, while D and trimming were established from the DNA sequence. Of around 150,000 clones listed, less than 85% are singletons.

The material sequenced was peripheral blood. The rearrangement joins TRBV30 to TRBJ1-5; D gene unclear. The receptor's source is a middle-aged woman with COVID-19, enrolled during active disease. CDR3 amino acids: CAWSALSNNQPQHF. The CDR3 coding sequence is TGTGCCTGGAGCGCACTGTCCAACAATCAGCCCCAGCATTTT. Full variable domain (missing parts from reference TRBV30 and TRBJ1-5): SQTIHQWPATLVQPVGSPLSLECTVEGTSNPNLYWYRQAAGRGLQLLFYSVGIGQISSEVPQNLSASRPQDRQFILSSKKLLLSDSGFYLCAWSALSNNQPQHFGDGTRLSIL.